A selection of T cell receptor beta chains follows, all from one sample in a study of PD-1 blockade in classical Hodgkin lymphoma. Sequenced by immunoSEQ multiplex PCR; TCRdb stores in-frame clones only, minus some. The sample shows tens of thousands of clones, 81% of them seen only once. The specimen comprised peripheral blood mononuclear cells (PBMCs), sampled at baseline. These receptors were obtained from a human donor with classical Hodgkin lymphoma. Both conserved end residues are part of each CDR3. A D gene is named only where the DNA matches it firmly. Not every row has a clone size; where given, it reads once, few, many or a size class.

d_call clone_size j_call v_call cdr3_aa cdr3_nt
- - TRBJ2-3 TRBV7-2 CASSITGPTQYF TGTGCCAGCAGCATCACAGGGCCCACGCAGTATTTT
TRBD2 - TRBJ2-1 TRBV30 CAWGGTSGGYNEQFF TGTGCCTGGGGCGGGACTAGCGGGGGTTACAATGAGCAGTTCTTC
- - TRBJ1-2 TRBV7-9 CASSLMGRGRGGYTF TGTGCCAGCAGCTTAATGGGTAGAGGAAGAGGCGGCTACACCTTC
- - TRBJ1-1 TRBV7-9 CASSLGTVNTEAFF TGTGCCAGCAGCCTAGGGACGGTGAACACTGAAGCTTTCTTT
- - TRBJ2-1 TRBV6-6 CASSPAVDEQFF TGTGCCAGCAGCCCAGCTGTGGATGAGCAGTTCTTC
TRBD1 - TRBJ2-7 TRBV4-3 CASSQEYVTGGAGEQYF TGCGCCAGCAGCCAGGAGTACGTGACAGGGGGCGCGGGGGAGCAGTACTTC
TRBD2 - TRBJ2-5 TRBV5-1 CASSSWGLAGAQETQYF TGCGCCAGCAGTTCTTGGGGGCTAGCGGGAGCCCAAGAGACCCAGTACTTC
- - TRBJ1-3 TRBV5-1 CVSREEGVCGDSGNTIYF TGCGTCTCACGAGAGGAGGGGGTGTGTGGGGACTCTGGAAACACCATATATTTT
- - TRBJ1-2 TRBV7-9 CASSLPHPGTIGYTF TGTGCCAGCAGCTTGCCCCACCCGGGGACTATAGGCTACACCTTC
TRBD2 - TRBJ2-2 TRBV9 CASSVDLAGGREHGELFF TGTGCCAGCAGCGTAGATCTAGCGGGAGGTCGTGAGCACGGGGAGCTGTTTTTT
- - TRBJ1-1 TRBV27 CASSLNGGLNTEAFF TGTGCCAGCAGTTTAAATGGGGGCCTTAACACTGAAGCTTTCTTT
- - TRBJ1-2 TRBV6-5 CASSFTGFGGYTF TGTGCCAGCAGTTTTACAGGATTCGGAGGCTACACCTTC
- - TRBJ1-1 TRBV4-3 CASSQAPTENTEAFF TGCGCCAGCAGCCAAGCCCCGACAGAAAACACTGAAGCTTTCTTT
- - TRBJ1-1 TRBV7-8 CASSSVGRTEAFF TGTGCCAGCAGCTCGGTCGGTCGCACTGAAGCTTTCTTT
TRBD2 - TRBJ2-1 TRBV5-5 CASSLELGLVIPDEQFF TGTGCCAGCAGCTTGGAGTTAGGACTAGTGATTCCGGATGAGCAGTTCTTC
- - TRBJ1-1 TRBV23-1 CALEGRTEAFF TGCGCCTTGGAGGGGCGGACTGAAGCTTTCTTT
- - TRBJ1-1 TRBV7-2 CASSFGSVRNTEAFF TGTGCCAGCAGCTTTGGATCGGTTCGCAACACTGAAGCTTTCTTT
- - TRBJ1-3 TRBV14 CASSQDYGNTIYF TGTGCCAGCAGCCAAGATTACGGAAACACCATATATTTT
TRBD1 - TRBJ1-5 TRBV7-9 CASSLSTGLGSNQPQHF TGTGCCAGCAGCTTATCGACAGGGTTGGGTAGCAATCAGCCCCAGCATTTT
- - TRBJ2-1 TRBV6-1 CASSRGSYNEQFF TGTGCCAGCAGTAGGGGATCCTACAATGAGCAGTTCTTC
- once TRBJ1-5 TRBV5-6 CASSFRGGDQPQHF TGTGCCAGCAGCTTTAGGGGCGGGGATCAGCCCCAGCATTTT
- - TRBJ2-7 TRBV11-2 CASSLEPTYEQYF TGTGCCAGCAGCTTAGAACCGACCTACGAGCAGTACTTC
- once TRBJ1-1 TRBV2 CASRKREGNTEAFF TGTGCCAGCAGGAAGAGAGAGGGGAACACTGAAGCTTTCTTT
- - TRBJ2-1 TRBV4-1 CASSPGLQGYEQFF TGCGCCAGCAGCCCCGGCCTACAGGGTTATGAGCAGTTCTTC
- - TRBJ1-1 TRBV6-5 CASSYTGRDTEAFF TGTGCCAGCAGTTACACAGGGAGGGACACTGAAGCTTTCTTT
- - TRBJ2-2 TRBV28 CASSLGGSYTGELFF TGTGCCAGCAGTTTAGGGGGGTCTTACACCGGGGAGCTGTTTTTT
- - TRBJ2-2 TRBV7-9 CASSRTTNTGELFF TGTGCCAGCAGCCGTACTACTAACACCGGGGAGCTGTTTTTT
- - TRBJ2-7 TRBV19 CATKMTSGGYEQYF TGTGCCACTAAGATGACTAGTGGAGGGTACGAGCAGTACTTC
- - TRBJ1-2 TRBV4-1 CASSQPTWGPKANYGYTF TGCGCCAGCAGCCAACCGACATGGGGGCCGAAAGCTAACTATGGCTACACCTTC
TRBD1 once TRBJ2-5 TRBV11-3 CASSLGQGPGTQYF TGTGCCAGCAGCTTAGGACAGGGGCCGGGGACCCAGTACTTC
- - TRBJ1-4 TRBV7-9 CASSSLLRDEKLFF TGTGCCAGCAGCTCACTCCTAAGAGATGAAAAACTGTTTTTT
TRBD1 - TRBJ2-2 TRBV4-1 CASSQGRTGTGELFF TGCGCCAGCAGCCAAGGAAGGACAGGCACCGGGGAGCTGTTTTTT